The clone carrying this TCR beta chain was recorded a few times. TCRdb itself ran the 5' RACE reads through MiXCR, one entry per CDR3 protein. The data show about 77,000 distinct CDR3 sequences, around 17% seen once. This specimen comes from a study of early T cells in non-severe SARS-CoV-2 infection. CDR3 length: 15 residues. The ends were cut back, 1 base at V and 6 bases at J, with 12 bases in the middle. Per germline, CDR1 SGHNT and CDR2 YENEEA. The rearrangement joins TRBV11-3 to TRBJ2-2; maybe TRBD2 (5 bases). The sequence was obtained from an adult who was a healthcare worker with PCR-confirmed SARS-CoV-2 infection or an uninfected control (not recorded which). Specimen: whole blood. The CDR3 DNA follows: TGTGCCAGCAGCTTAGTTGTGGGAGTCGCCGGGGAGCTGTTTTTT. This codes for CASSLVVGVAGELFF.